The 8 T cell receptor beta chains in this list originate from one sample, sequenced in a study of blood T cell repertoires in COVID-19. Clones were sequenced by immunoSEQ multiplex PCR, and TCRdb holds only the in-frame ones, with some missing. The table lists tens of thousands of clones, about 83% of them singletons. Sequenced: peripheral blood. The source is a woman aged 80 or older with acute or convalescent COVID-19.

This chain uses TRBV29-1 with TRBJ2-1; 8 bases fit TRBD1. Unmatched junction bases numbered 8, after V lost 6 bases and J lost 7 bases. In germline, CDR1 is SQVTM, CDR2 ANQGSEA. This CDR3 spans 13 amino acids. The CDR3 region has the DNA TGCAGCGTCCCCCCAGGGGGCCAAAATGAGCAGTTCTTC. It encodes CSVPPGGQNEQFF.

The gene calls are TRBV9 and TRBJ2-3, with TRBD2 matching over 7 bases. The germline V gene has CDR1 SGDLS and CDR2 YYNGEE. Trimming took 5 bases from V and 0 from J; bases not matched to a gene: 6. This CDR3 contains 15 residues. CDR3 loop: CASSAPSGSTDTQYF. CDR3 nucleotides: TGTGCCAGCAGTGCCCCTAGCGGTAGCACAGATACGCAGTATTTT.

V is TRBV10-3 and J is TRBJ1-5; 11 positions agree with TRBD1. Germline V gene sequence: CDR1 ENHRY, CDR2 SYGVKD. J lost 5 bases, V lost 4 bases, and 1 base had no gene match. This CDR3 has 14 amino acids. In DNA, the CDR3 is TGTGCCATCAGTGGGGACAGGGGGGATCAGCCCCAGCATTTT. This gives the protein CAISGDRGDQPQHF.

This clone was seen a single time. This chain joins TRBV5-6 and TRBJ2-7; 10 nucleotides agree with TRBD2. V was pared by 4 bases and J by 3 bases, with 7 bases of the junction left unmatched. Germline V CDR1 and CDR2: SGHDT, YYEEEE. This CDR3 has 15 amino acids. The CDR3 sequence is CASSAGTSEYYEQYF. The CDR3 DNA reads TGTGCCAGCAGCGCAGGGACTAGCGAATACTACGAGCAGTACTTC.

The chain is built from TRBV4-1 and TRBJ1-6, with a weak D call TRBD1 (5 bases). Germline V gene sequence: CDR1 MGHRA, CDR2 YSYEKL. The CDR3 contains 15 residues. Trimming left V 4 bases short and J 3 bases short, with 10 bases between. CDR3 bases: TGCGCCAGCAGCCCACGGGGGGTCTATAATTCACCCCTCCACTTT. Its protein is CASSPRGVYNSPLHF.

J is TRBJ2-3 and V is TRBV19; maybe TRBD2 (6 bases). Germline V gene lookup returns CDR1 LNHDA and CDR2 SQIVND (reference sequence). The CDR3 runs 14 residues. Trimming pared 10 bases from V and 4 bases from J, leaving 18 bases between. The CDR3 sequence is CAIQTSGDPDTQYF. In DNA, the CDR3 is TGTGCCATCCAAACGTCGGGGGACCCAGATACGCAGTATTTT.

The chain uses TRBV6-5 and TRBJ1-2; D possibly corresponds to TRBD1 (5 bases). Between the trimmed V and J ends, which lost 4 bases and 4 bases, there was a span of 10 bases. Germline CDR1 and CDR2: MNHEY and SVGAGI. The CDR3 loop spans 13 amino acids. Here the CDR3 DNA reads TGTGCCAGCAGTTTTCAGGGAGGCTATGGCTACACCTTC. As protein: CASSFQGGYGYTF.

This clone appeared a few times. The chain carries TRBV5-5 and TRBJ2-1; D not resolved. The V and J ends lost 0 bases and 5 bases respectively, with 9 bases between them. The germline CDR1 and CDR2 sequences are SGHKS and YYEKEE (reference sequence). There are 14 residues in the CDR3. CDR3 in DNA: TGTGCCAGCAGCTTGGGACAAGTTGACAATGAGCAGTTCTTC. Its protein product is CASSLGQVDNEQFF.